These 16 T cell receptor beta chains were all obtained from the same sample, sequenced in a study of blood T cell repertoires in COVID-19. Profiled with immunoSEQ multiplex PCR; TCRdb holds only in-frame clones, not every one. The table shows around 82,000 clones, with approximately 85% occurring only once. The sample was peripheral blood. The receptors stem from a man aged 50-59 years with COVID-19, enrolled during active disease.

The rearrangement uses TRBV4-3 and TRBJ1-4, with TRBD1 identical over 9 bases. CDR1 LGHNA and CDR2 YSLEER come from the germline V gene. This CDR3 comprises 15 residues. V trimming: 4 bases; J trimming: 8 bases; junction bases outside the gene matches: 8. CDR3 protein: CASSPRTGESEKLFF. For the CDR3, the DNA is TGCGCCAGCAGCCCGAGGACAGGGGAAAGCGAAAAACTGTTTTTT.

J is TRBJ1-6 and V is TRBV19, with TRBD1 as a possible D gene (6 bases). The CDR3 contains 12 residues. Germline lookup yields CDR1 LNHDA and CDR2 SQIVND (reference sequence). V gave up 10 bases and J gave up 7 bases, with 11 bases separating them. CDR3 sequence: CATRTVNSPLHF. CDR3 nucleotides: TGTGCCACCAGGACAGTAAATTCACCCCTCCACTTT.

The chain recombines TRBV9 with TRBJ1-3; weak D call: TRBD1 (6 bases). Trimming took off 4 bases at V and 0 bases at J, with 17 bases between the two ends. This CDR3 has 17 amino acids. Germline V gene data show CDR1 as SGDLS and CDR2 as YYNGEE. The CDR3 sequence: CASSHFDRSPSGNTIYF. CDR3 DNA: TGTGCCAGCAGCCACTTCGACAGGAGCCCCTCTGGAAACACCATATATTTT.

The chain employs TRBV19 and TRBJ1-5, with 7 bases aligning to TRBD1. The CDR3 is made up of 17 amino acids. CDR1 is LNHDA and CDR2 is SQIVND in the germline V gene (reference sequence). V shed 4 bases and J 1 base; nucleotides not matched to a gene: 10. The CDR3: CASSTRDSPWSNQPQHF. Here the CDR3 DNA reads TGTGCCAGTAGTACCCGGGACAGCCCGTGGAGCAATCAGCCCCAGCATTTT. Supplemented by reference TRBV19 and TRBJ1-5, the full variable domain reads DGGITQSPKYLFRKEGQNVTLSCEQNLNHDAMYWYRQDPGQGLRLIYYSQIVNDFQKGDIAEGYSVSREKKESFPLTVTSAQKNPTAFYLCASSTRDSPWSNQPQHFGDGTRLSIL.

In the case of this clone: The junction differs from germline at one of its ends, possibly a read error. The V call is TRBV19, the J call TRBJ2-1, with TRBD2 as a possible D gene (6 bases). Germline loops: CDR1 LNHDA, CDR2 SQIVND (reference sequence). The CDR3 contains 15 residues. The CDR3 bases are TGTGCCTCCGGAGGGCCCGGGCTCTCCTCCAATGAGCAGTTCTTC. This codes for CASGGPGLSSNEQFF. Full variable domain (remainder filled in from reference TRBV19 and TRBJ2-1): DGGITQSPKYLFRKEGQNVTLSCEQNLNHDAMYWYRQDPGQGLRLIYYSQIVNDFQKGDIAEGYSVSREKKESFPLTVTSAQKNPTAFYLCASGGPGLSSNEQFFGPGTRLTVL.

The sample holds one count of this clone. The CDR3 protein is CASSVSGQGAIANEKLFF. The CDR3 DNA sequence: TGCGCCAGCAGCGTCTCGGGACAGGGGGCTATAGCTAATGAAAAACTGTTTTTT. This chain connects TRBV4-1 to TRBJ1-4; 12 bases match TRBD1. The CDR3 runs to 18 residues. V dropped 5 bases and J dropped 3; count of bases not matched to a gene: 10. The germline gives CDR1 MGHRA, CDR2 YSYEKL.

The chain combines TRBV11-2 with TRBJ2-1, with 9 bases identical to TRBD1. The CDR3 has 16 amino acids. Unmatched junction bases numbered 10, after V lost 5 bases and J lost 5 bases. CDR1 and CDR2 from the germline V gene are SGHAT and FQNNGV. The CDR3 protein is CASSEEQGAQNNEQFF. CDR3 nucleotides: TGTGCCAGCAGCGAAGAACAGGGGGCTCAGAACAATGAGCAGTTCTTC.

This sequence joins TRBV2 and TRBJ1-1, with 7 bases lining up with TRBD1. Germline V gene lookup returns CDR1 SNHLY and CDR2 FYNNEI. The CDR3 covers 13 residues. J gave up 1 base and V 9 bases, and 5 bases lay outside the gene matches. The CDR3, as DNA: TGTGCCAGTAAGGGACAGACGAACACTGAAGCTTTCTTT. This codes for CASKGQTNTEAFF.

The chain couples TRBV28 to TRBJ1-2; 8 bases agree with TRBD1. Unmatched junction bases numbered 3, after V lost 6 bases and J lost 0 bases. The CDR3 loop spans 14 amino acids. Per the germline V gene, CDR1 is MDHEN and CDR2 is SYDVKM. The CDR3 here is CASSPTGANYGYTF. In DNA form, the CDR3 reads TGTGCCAGCAGCCCGACAGGGGCTAACTATGGCTACACCTTC.

The rearrangement joins TRBV29-1 to TRBJ2-5, with 8 bases fitting TRBD1. The V gene's germline CDR1 is SQVTM and CDR2 ANQGSEA. The CDR3 loop spans 12 amino acids. V trimming: 7 bases; J trimming: 2 bases; junction bases outside the gene matches: 3. CDR3 nucleotides: TGCAGCGCATACAGGGGGCAAGAGACCCAGTACTTC. It specifies CSAYRGQETQYF.

This chain links TRBV28 with TRBJ1-2; no clear D. Per germline, CDR1 MDHEN and CDR2 SYDVKM. The CDR3 contains 12 residues. Between the trimmed V and J ends, which lost 6 bases and 8 bases, there was a span of 13 bases. CDR3 sequence: CASSLLPRGYTF. The CDR3 coding sequence is TGTGCCAGCAGCTTACTACCTAGGGGCTACACCTTC.

The gene calls are TRBV28 and TRBJ1-1; 7 nucleotides align to TRBD1. The CDR3 runs 17 residues. J gave up 1 base and V 5 bases, and 13 bases lay outside the gene matches. The germline gives CDR1 MDHEN, CDR2 SYDVKM. The CDR3 DNA reads TGTGCCAGCAGTCCCCCCGAGACAGGGCCATCGAACACTGAAGCTTTCTTT. Amino acid sequence: CASSPPETGPSNTEAFF.

The rearrangement uses TRBV7-2 and TRBJ2-3; 9 bases are a match to TRBD2. Germline CDR1 SGHTA, CDR2 FQGNSA. V lost 7 bases and J lost 4; bases outside the gene matches: 6. The CDR3 totals 14 residues. CDR3 amino acids: CASTFSGSPDTQYF. The CDR3 bases are TGTGCCAGCACCTTTAGCGGGAGCCCAGATACGCAGTATTTT. The full variable domain, with the rest looked up from reference TRBV7-2 and TRBJ2-3, is GAGVSQSPSNKVTEKGKDVELRCDPISGHTALYWYRQSLGQGLEFLIYFQGNSAPDKSGLPSDRFSAERTGGSVSTLTIQRTQQEDSAVYLCASTFSGSPDTQYFGPGTRLTVL.

The chain is built from TRBV30 and TRBJ2-5; 7 bases are shared with TRBD1. The CDR3 length is 15 residues. V gave up 5 bases and J gave up 0 bases; unmatched junction bases: 9. Per germline, CDR1 GTSNPN and CDR2 SVGIG (reference sequence). The CDR3 bases are TGTGCCTGGTCTAGTCTACAGGGGAACCAAGAGACCCAGTACTTC. It codes for CAWSSLQGNQETQYF.

V and J are TRBV2 and TRBJ1-1; no clear D. The V end lost 2 bases, the J end lost 1 base, and 5 bases lay between the germline ends. This CDR3 has 13 amino acids. CDR1 is SNHLY and CDR2 is FYNNEI in the germline V gene. The CDR3 is CASSELRNTEAFF. The CDR3 bases are TGTGCCAGCAGTGAACTGAGGAACACTGAAGCTTTCTTT.

This clone came up a few times. The chain combines TRBV7-3 with TRBJ2-1; 9 bases align to TRBD2. Germline CDR1 and CDR2: SGHTA and FQGTGA. The CDR3 loop spans 14 amino acids. Germline trimming cut 1 base from V and 10 bases from J; bases unmatched to any gene: 5. In DNA, the CDR3 is TGTGCCAGCAGCTTAAAAGCGGGAGGATGGGAGCAGTTCTTC. It yields the protein CASSLKAGGWEQFF. Complete variable domain (other parts from reference TRBV7-3 and TRBJ2-1): GAGVSQTPSNKVTEKGKYVELRCDPISGHTALYWYRQSLGQGPEFLIYFQGTGAADDSGLPNDRFFAVRPEGSVSTLKIQRTERGDSAVYLCASSLKAGGWEQFFGPGTRLTVL.